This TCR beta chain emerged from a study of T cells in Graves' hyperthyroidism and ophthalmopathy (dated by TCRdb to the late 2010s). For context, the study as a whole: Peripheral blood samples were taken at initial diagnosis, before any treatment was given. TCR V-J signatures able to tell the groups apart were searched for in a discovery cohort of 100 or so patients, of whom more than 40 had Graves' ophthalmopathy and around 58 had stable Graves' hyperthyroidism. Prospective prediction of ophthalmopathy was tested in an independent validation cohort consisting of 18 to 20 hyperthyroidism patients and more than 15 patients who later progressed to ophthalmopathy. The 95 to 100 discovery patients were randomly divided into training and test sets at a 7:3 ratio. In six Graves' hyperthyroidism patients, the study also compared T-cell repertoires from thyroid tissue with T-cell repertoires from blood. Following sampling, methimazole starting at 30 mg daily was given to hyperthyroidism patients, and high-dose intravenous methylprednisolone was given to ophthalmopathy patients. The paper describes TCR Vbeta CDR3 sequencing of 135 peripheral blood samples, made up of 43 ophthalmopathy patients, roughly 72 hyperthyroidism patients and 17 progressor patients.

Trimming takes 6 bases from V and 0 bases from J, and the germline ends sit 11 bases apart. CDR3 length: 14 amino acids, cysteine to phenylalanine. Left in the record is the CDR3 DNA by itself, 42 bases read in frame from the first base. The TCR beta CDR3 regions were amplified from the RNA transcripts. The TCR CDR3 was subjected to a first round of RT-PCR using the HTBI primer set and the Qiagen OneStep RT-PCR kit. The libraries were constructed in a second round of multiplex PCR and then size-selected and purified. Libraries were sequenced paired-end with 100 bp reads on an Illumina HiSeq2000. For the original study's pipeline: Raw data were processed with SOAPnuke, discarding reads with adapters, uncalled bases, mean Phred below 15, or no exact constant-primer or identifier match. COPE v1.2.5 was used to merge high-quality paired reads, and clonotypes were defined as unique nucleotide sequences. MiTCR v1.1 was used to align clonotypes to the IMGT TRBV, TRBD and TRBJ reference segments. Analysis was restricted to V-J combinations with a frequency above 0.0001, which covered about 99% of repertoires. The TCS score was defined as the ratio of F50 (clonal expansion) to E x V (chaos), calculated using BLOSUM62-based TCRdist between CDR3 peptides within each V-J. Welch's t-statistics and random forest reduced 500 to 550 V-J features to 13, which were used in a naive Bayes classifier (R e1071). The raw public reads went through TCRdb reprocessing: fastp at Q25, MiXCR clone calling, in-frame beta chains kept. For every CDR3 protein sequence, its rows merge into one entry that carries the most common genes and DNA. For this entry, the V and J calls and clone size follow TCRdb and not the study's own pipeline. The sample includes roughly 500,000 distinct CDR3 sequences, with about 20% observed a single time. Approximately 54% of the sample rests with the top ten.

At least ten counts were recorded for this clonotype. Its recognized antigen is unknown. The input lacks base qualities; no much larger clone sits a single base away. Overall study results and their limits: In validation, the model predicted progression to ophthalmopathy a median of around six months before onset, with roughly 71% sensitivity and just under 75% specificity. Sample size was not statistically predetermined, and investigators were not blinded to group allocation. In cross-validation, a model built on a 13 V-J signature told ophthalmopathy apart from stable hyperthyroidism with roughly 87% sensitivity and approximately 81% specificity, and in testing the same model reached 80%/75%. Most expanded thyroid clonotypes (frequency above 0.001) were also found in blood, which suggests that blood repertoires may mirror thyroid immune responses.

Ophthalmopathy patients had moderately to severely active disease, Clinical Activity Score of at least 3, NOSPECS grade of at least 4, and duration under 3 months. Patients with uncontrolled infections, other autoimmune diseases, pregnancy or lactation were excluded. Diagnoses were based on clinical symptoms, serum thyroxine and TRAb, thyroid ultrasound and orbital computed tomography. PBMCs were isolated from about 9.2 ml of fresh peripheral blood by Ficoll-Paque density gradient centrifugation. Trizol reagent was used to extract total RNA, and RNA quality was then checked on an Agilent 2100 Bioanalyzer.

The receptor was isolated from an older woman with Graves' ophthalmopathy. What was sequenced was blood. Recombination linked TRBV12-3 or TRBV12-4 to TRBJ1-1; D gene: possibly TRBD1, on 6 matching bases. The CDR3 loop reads CASRPGQLNTEAFF. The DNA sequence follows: TGTGCCAGCAGGCCCGGACAGCTGAACACTGAAGCTTTCTTT.